These T cell receptor beta chains were read from a single sample in a study of T cells expressing NK-cell markers. TCRdb reworked the 5' RACE reads into one entry per CDR3 protein, no DNA. This sample's table reports about 21,000 distinct CDR3 sequences. Sequencing used blood T cells: a sorted CD56 or NKG2C T cell subset, CD4+ or CD8+ T cells, or bulk PBMC T cells (not recorded which). All receptors come from a man aged 18-70 years in good health. CDR3s include the opening cysteine and the closing phenylalanine or tryptophan. Fields, in order: J gene, V gene, CDR3 protein.

>TRBJ1-1|TRBV4-1
CASSQLDPPEAFF
>TRBJ1-4|TRBV5-1
CASSLEGGELFF
>TRBJ2-5|TRBV20-1
CSAPGAGDRETQYF
>TRBJ1-5|TRBV6-1
CASTPGTSNQPQHF
>TRBJ1-2|TRBV24-1
CATSDLWQAKGYTF
>TRBJ2-4|TRBV4-2
CASSQEGLARNIQYF
>TRBJ2-2|TRBV20-1
CSATRQGSGELFF
>TRBJ1-4|TRBV7-2
CASTKDREKLFF
>TRBJ2-2|TRBV5-6
CASSLDRDLLTGELFF
>TRBJ2-5|TRBV19
CASSDTNQETQYF
>TRBJ2-5|TRBV2
CASSLLGDQETQYF
>TRBJ1-1|TRBV5-1
CASSWGTGGTEAFF
>TRBJ2-1|TRBV18
CASSPERDEQFF
>TRBJ1-5|TRBV6-2/TRBV6-3
CASSKDRNLGGNQPQHF
>TRBJ2-5|TRBV20-1
CSARVSGGALETQYF
>TRBJ1-2|TRBV4-2
CASSQVIKDRGPDGYTF
>TRBJ1-3|TRBV2
CATAVGGQRSGNTIYF
>TRBJ2-2|TRBV6-5
CASSYLARSGELFF
>TRBJ2-5|TRBV9
CASSVLAGGPETQYF
>TRBJ1-5|TRBV6-1
CASSPDRDNQPQHF
>TRBJ2-7|TRBV21-1
CASSKGGAVLPQSSYEQYF
>TRBJ2-5|TRBV5-1
CASSIGTGKKETQYF
>TRBJ2-7|TRBV19
CASSINRGPYEQYF
>TRBJ2-1|TRBV29-1
CSAAAGTYYNEQFF
>TRBJ2-7|TRBV10-3
CAIGSLGEQYF
>TRBJ2-5|TRBV5-5
CASSLRATGGQETQYF
>TRBJ2-2|TRBV10-1
CASSRVPTGELFF
>TRBJ2-7|TRBV29-1
CSVLPGRDYEQYF
>TRBJ1-6|TRBV11-2
CASSYSGTGNSPLHF
>TRBJ1-4|TRBV27
CASSLSDGTGVEKLFF
>TRBJ1-6|TRBV4-3
CASSQEQRGGSPLHF
>TRBJ2-3|TRBV29-1
CSVESQTYSTDTQYF
>TRBJ2-1|TRBV10-3
CATGVGGGRDEQFF
>TRBJ2-5|TRBV11-2
CASSLGQSGETQYF
>TRBJ2-7|TRBV20-1
CSARDQATLYEQYF
>TRBJ2-7|TRBV9
CASSAWGADGGEQYF
>TRBJ1-5|TRBV24-1
CATSGAGNQPQHF
>TRBJ2-5|TRBV5-1
CASSLDSGPQETQYF
>TRBJ2-1|TRBV20-1
CSAPNGRAGNEQFF
>TRBJ2-3|TRBV12-3/TRBV12-4
CASSLGGSDTQYF
>TRBJ2-7|TRBV29-1
CSVGLAGVFEQYF
>TRBJ1-5|TRBV4-3
CASSQDVQGGMQPQHF